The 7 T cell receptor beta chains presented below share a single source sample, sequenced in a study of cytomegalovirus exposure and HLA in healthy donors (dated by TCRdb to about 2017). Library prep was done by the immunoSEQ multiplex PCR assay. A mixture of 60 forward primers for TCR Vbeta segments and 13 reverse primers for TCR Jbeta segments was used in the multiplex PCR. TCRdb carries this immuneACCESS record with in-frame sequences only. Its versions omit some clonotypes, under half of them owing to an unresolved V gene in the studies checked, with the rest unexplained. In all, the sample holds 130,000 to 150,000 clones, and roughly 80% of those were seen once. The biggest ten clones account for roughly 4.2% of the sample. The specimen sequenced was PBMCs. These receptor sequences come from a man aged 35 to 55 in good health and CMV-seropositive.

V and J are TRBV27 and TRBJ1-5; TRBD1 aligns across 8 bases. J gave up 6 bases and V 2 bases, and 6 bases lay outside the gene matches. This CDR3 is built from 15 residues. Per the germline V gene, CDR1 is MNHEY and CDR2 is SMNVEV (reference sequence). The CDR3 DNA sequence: TGTGCCAGCAGTTTACAGGGGGCCGCACTTCAGCCCCAGCATTTT. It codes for CASSLQGAALQPQHF.

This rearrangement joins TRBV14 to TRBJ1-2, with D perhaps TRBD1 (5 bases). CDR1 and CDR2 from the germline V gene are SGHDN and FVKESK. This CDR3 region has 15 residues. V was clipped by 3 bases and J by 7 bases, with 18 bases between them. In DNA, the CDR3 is TGTGCCAGCAGCCAGGGACTGACAAGGCTGGGTGGCTACACCTTC. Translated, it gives CASSQGLTRLGGYTF.

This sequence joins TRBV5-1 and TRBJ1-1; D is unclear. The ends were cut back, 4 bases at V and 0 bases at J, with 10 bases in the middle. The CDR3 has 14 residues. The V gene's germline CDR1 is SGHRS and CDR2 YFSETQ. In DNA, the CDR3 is TGCGCCAGCAGCACCGACTTTATGAACACTGAAGCTTTCTTT. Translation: CASSTDFMNTEAFF.

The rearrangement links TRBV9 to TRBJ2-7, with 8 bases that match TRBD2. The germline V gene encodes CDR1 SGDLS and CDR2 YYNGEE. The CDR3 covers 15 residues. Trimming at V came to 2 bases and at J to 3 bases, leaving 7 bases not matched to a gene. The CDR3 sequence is CASSVTAGGFYEQYF. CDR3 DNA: TGTGCCAGCAGCGTCACCGCGGGGGGCTTCTACGAGCAGTACTTC.

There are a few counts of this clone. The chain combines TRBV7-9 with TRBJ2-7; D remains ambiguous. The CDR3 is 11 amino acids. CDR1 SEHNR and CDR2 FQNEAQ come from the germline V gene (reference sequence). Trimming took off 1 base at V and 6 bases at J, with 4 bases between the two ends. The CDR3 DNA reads TGTGCCAGCAGCTTAGTCTTCGAGCAGTACTTC. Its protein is CASSLVFEQYF.

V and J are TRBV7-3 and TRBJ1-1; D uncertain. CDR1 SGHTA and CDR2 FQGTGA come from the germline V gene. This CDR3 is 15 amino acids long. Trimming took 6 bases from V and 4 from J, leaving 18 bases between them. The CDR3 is CASSENGLLGTEAFF. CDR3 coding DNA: TGTGCCAGCAGTGAAAACGGACTGCTGGGCACTGAAGCTTTCTTT.

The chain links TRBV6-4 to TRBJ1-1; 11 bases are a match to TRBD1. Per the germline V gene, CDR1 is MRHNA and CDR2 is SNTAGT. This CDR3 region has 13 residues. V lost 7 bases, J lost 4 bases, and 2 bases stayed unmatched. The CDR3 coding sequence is TGTGCCAGCAAGGGGACAGGGGGCACTGAAGCTTTCTTT. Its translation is CASKGTGGTEAFF.